A single sample is the source of the 17 T cell receptor beta chains below, sequenced in a study of early T cells in non-severe SARS-CoV-2 infection. TCRdb itself ran the 5' RACE reads through MiXCR, one entry per CDR3 protein. This sample yields about 31,000 distinct CDR3 sequences, of which about 5.7% are seen a single time; approximately 6.6% belongs to the top ten. The specimen sequenced was whole blood. These receptors all come from an adult who was a healthcare worker with PCR-confirmed SARS-CoV-2 infection or an uninfected control (not recorded which).

This clonotype was counted at least ten times. V gene TRBV19 combines with J gene TRBJ1-1; 8 nucleotides match TRBD1. The CDR3 runs to 12 residues. V gave up 7 bases and J gave up 4 bases; unmatched junction bases: 2. The germline CDR1 and CDR2 sequences are LNHDA and SQIVND (reference sequence). CDR3 coding DNA: TGTGCCAGTAAAACAGGGGGCACTGAAGCTTTCTTT. Translating gives CASKTGGTEAFF.

This clonotype occurred a few times. The V and J genes are TRBV19 and TRBJ1-4; TRBD1 agrees at 7 bases. This CDR3 is 14 amino acids long. Germline V gene lookup returns CDR1 LNHDA and CDR2 SQIVND (reference sequence). The V and J ends lost 6 bases and 6 bases, in that order; junction bases with no gene match: 7. The CDR3 region is CASRQGFLDEKLFF. CDR3 coding DNA: TGTGCCAGTAGACAGGGGTTCCTCGATGAAAAACTGTTTTTT.

This clonotype was counted many times. The CDR3: CASSREGGEQYF. CDR3 coding DNA: TGTGCCAGCAGCAGAGAGGGGGGCGAGCAGTACTTC. V gene TRBV7-9 combines with J gene TRBJ2-7; D possibly matches TRBD1 or TRBD2 (6 bases each). The CDR3 contains 12 residues. Trimming left V 5 bases short and J 6 bases short, with 11 bases between. In germline, CDR1 is SEHNR, CDR2 FQNEAQ (reference sequence).

This clonotype turned up a few times. The chain joins TRBV28 to TRBJ2-2; TRBD1 matches at 10 bases. This CDR3 region has 18 residues. Germline V lookup: CDR1 MDHEN, CDR2 SYDVKM. Trimming cost V 5 bases and J 3 bases; bases outside gene matches: 12. In DNA form, the CDR3 reads TGTGCCAGCAGTGGGATGACCGGGACAGGGGTCGACACCGGGGAGCTGTTTTTT. This codes for CASSGMTGTGVDTGELFF.

This sequence joins TRBV30 and TRBJ1-2, with 8 bases that match TRBD1. Looked up from germline, CDR1 is GTSNPN and CDR2 is SVGIG (reference sequence). The CDR3 is made up of 13 amino acids. V dropped 2 bases and J dropped 2; count of bases not matched to a gene: 1. CDR3 DNA sequence: TGTGCCTGGAGTAGGGACAGGAACTATGGCTACACCTTC. It yields the protein CAWSRDRNYGYTF.

This clonotype has only a few counts. The chain combines TRBV4-2 with TRBJ1-2; 9 positions agree with TRBD1. This CDR3 has 17 amino acids. The germline gives CDR1 LGHNA, CDR2 YNFKEQ. Losses at the gene ends were 0 bases for V and 10 bases for J; bases not matched to a gene: 15. CDR3 region: CASSQDRKGQGSVFYTF. As DNA, the CDR3 is TGTGCCAGCAGCCAAGATAGGAAAGGACAGGGGTCGGTGTTCTACACCTTC.

Many counts were recorded for this clonotype. V is TRBV20-1 and J is TRBJ2-3; D remains ambiguous. The CDR3 consists of 13 residues. The V gene's germline CDR1 is DFQATT and CDR2 SNEGSKA (reference sequence). Trimming cost V 0 bases and J 5 bases, with 9 bases left between them. CDR3 nucleotides: TGCAGTGCTAGAGATCCGAATAGAGATACGCAGTATTTT. Translation gives CSARDPNRDTQYF.

The chain employs TRBV12-3 or TRBV12-4 and TRBJ2-2; 7 bases map to TRBD1. Trimming at V came to 7 bases and at J to 0 bases, leaving 8 bases not matched to a gene. The CDR3 runs to 16 residues. In nucleotides, the CDR3 is TGTGCCAGCAAAAGACCGGGACAGTCGAACACCGGGGAGCTGTTTTTT. It is translated as CASKRPGQSNTGELFF.

This clonotype was seen at least ten times. The rearrangement links TRBV7-3 to TRBJ2-3; the D gene is possibly TRBD2 (5 bases). Looked up from germline, CDR1 is SGHTA and CDR2 is FQGTGA. The CDR3 is made up of 16 amino acids. V lost 1 base and J lost 5, with 16 bases in between. The CDR3 region has the DNA TGTGCCAGCAGCTTAATCAGGAGACGGGGAGAAGATACGCAGTATTTT. It is translated as CASSLIRRRGEDTQYF.

The chain couples TRBV4-1 to TRBJ1-3; D might be TRBD1 (5 bases). This CDR3 region has 12 residues. Germline CDR1 MGHRA, CDR2 YSYEKL. V was trimmed by 0 bases and J by 12 bases, leaving 9 bases between them. CDR3 protein: CASSQDEDIIYF. The CDR3 DNA reads as TGCGCCAGCAGCCAAGATGAGGACATCATATATTTT.

The J gene is TRBJ2-5, the V gene TRBV20-1; TRBD1 matches at 8 bases. The CDR3 is 14 residues long. Germline-derived CDR1 and CDR2 are DFQATT and SNEGSKA (reference sequence). V was clipped by 3 bases and J by 2 bases; unmatched bases: 5. The CDR3 DNA reads TGCAGTGCTAGCGGGGACAGGCATCAAGAGACCCAGTACTTC. Its protein product is CSASGDRHQETQYF.

This clonotype was seen a few times. The gene calls are TRBV27 and TRBJ2-7; 10 nucleotides match TRBD1. Trimming took 3 bases from V and 4 from J; bases not matched to a gene: 3. The CDR3 is 14 amino acids. CDR1 and CDR2 from the germline V gene are MNHEY and SMNVEV (reference sequence). The CDR3 spells CASSFGTGVYEQYF. CDR3 sequence (DNA): TGTGCCAGCAGTTTCGGGACAGGGGTATACGAGCAGTACTTC.

The chain combines TRBV10-3 with TRBJ1-1; 12 bases agree with TRBD1. V shed 6 bases, J shed 6 bases, and the junction held 8 bases outside the gene matches. Per the germline V gene, CDR1 is ENHRY and CDR2 is SYGVKD. The length of the CDR3 is 15 residues. CDR3: CAIRPGTGGDAEAFF. Written as DNA, the CDR3 is TGTGCCATCAGGCCCGGGACAGGGGGCGACGCTGAAGCTTTCTTT.

This clonotype was counted at least ten times. The CDR3 DNA is TGTGCCAGCAGGGCAGACTATGGCTACACCTTC. This gives the protein CASRADYGYTF. V and J are TRBV28 and TRBJ1-2; D is undetermined. Trimming cost V 6 bases and J 3 bases, with 5 bases left between them. The CDR3 sequence is 11 residues long. Per the germline V gene, CDR1 is MDHEN and CDR2 is SYDVKM.

This clonotype was seen a few times. The gene calls are TRBV29-1 and TRBJ2-7; D is uncertain. The length of the CDR3 is 12 residues. Between the trimmed V and J ends, which lost 4 bases and 5 bases, there was a span of 12 bases. Per the germline V gene, CDR1 is SQVTM and CDR2 is ANQGSEA. Here the CDR3 DNA reads TGCAGCGTTGCACGGAGCCCCAACGAGCAGTACTTC. As protein: CSVARSPNEQYF.

This clonotype was seen ten or more times. The chain uses TRBV14 and TRBJ2-3; TRBD2 is a possible D gene (5 bases). CDR3 length equals 15 residues. CDR1 and CDR2 from the germline V gene are SGHDN and FVKESK. Deletions cut 1 base from V and 0 bases from J, with 8 bases between. The CDR3 spells CASSQGLISTDTQYF. CDR3 sequence (DNA): TGTGCCAGCAGCCAAGGACTAATCAGCACAGATACGCAGTATTTT.

In this sample, this clonotype turned up many times. The CDR3 spells CASSLGAGVSYNEQFF. In nucleotides, the CDR3 is TGTGCCAGCAGTTTGGGAGCGGGAGTCTCCTACAATGAGCAGTTCTTC. This rearrangement joins TRBV12-3 or TRBV12-4 to TRBJ2-1; TRBD2 matches 8 bases. The CDR3 runs 16 residues. V was pared by 3 bases and J by 0 bases, with 4 bases of the junction left unmatched.